The rows below give T cell receptor beta chains drawn from one sample of a study of T-cell memory formation after mild COVID-19. TCRdb recomputed calls from the 5' RACE reads with MiXCR, one row per CDR3 protein. Of approximately 560,000 distinct CDR3 sequences listed, 15% to 20% are singletons. Sequenced material: PBMCs or a T cell subset sorted from them (not recorded which). These receptors were collected from an adult woman who had mild COVID-19 (a few samples of this study predate the infection). Cell type and time point are not known. Each CDR3 is given with its conserved first and last residue. The D gene is left open where the match is weak. A row's size may be missing; if present it is once, few, many or a size class.

abundance | d_gene | j_gene | v_gene | CDR3nt | CDR3aa
. | TRBD1 | TRBJ1-2 | TRBV7-3 | TGTGCCAGCAGCTTGCGACCCGGGACAGGGGGGACTAACTATGGCTACACCTTC | CASSLRPGTGGTNYGYTF
many | TRBD2 | TRBJ2-7 | TRBV5-1 | TGCGCCAGCAGAGCTAGCGGGAGTGGTTTCTACGAGCAGTACTTC | CASRASGSGFYEQYF
few | TRBD1 | TRBJ2-3 | TRBV29-1 | TGCAGCGTTGAAGGAAGGGGGACTGGACAGGGTGGGACAGATACGCAGTATTTT | CSVEGRGTGQGGTDTQYF
few | . | TRBJ1-3 | TRBV2 | TGTGCCACCAGTAGGTCTGGAAACACCATATATTTT | CATSRSGNTIYF
few | . | TRBJ2-1 | TRBV6-5 | TGTGCCAGCAGTTACCGAACAGGGAGCTATGAGCAGTTCTTC | CASSYRTGSYEQFF
. | . | TRBJ2-7 | TRBV4-2 | TGTGCCAGCAGCCAAGAACGGGCATTAAGCTACGAGCAGTACTTC | CASSQERALSYEQYF
. | TRBD1 | TRBJ1-2 | TRBV7-6 | TGTGCCAGCAGCCTCGGGGCCGGGACAGGGTCGGGCTACACCTTC | CASSLGAGTGSGYTF
few | . | TRBJ1-3 | TRBV24-1 | TGTGCCACCAGTGATCCCCGGGTATCTGGAAACACCATATATTTT | CATSDPRVSGNTIYF
. | TRBD1 | TRBJ2-2 | TRBV24-1 | TGTGCCACCAGTGATTTGCAGGGGGTCGGGGAGCTGTTTTTT | CATSDLQGVGELFF
. | TRBD1 | TRBJ1-1 | TRBV5-6 | TGTGCCAGCAGCATAGCGACAGGGAAAGTGGGCACTGAAGCTTTCTTT | CASSIATGKVGTEAFF
. | . | TRBJ1-1 | TRBV3-1 | TGTGCCAGCAGCCAAGTGACGGGCCCTGAAGCTTTCTTT | CASSQVTGPEAFF
. | . | TRBJ2-5 | TRBV7-9 | TGTGCCAGCGCAAGAGAGACCCAGTACTTC | CASARETQYF
. | . | TRBJ2-2 | TRBV12-3/TRBV12-4 | TGTGCCAGCGCGGGGAGGAACACCGGGGAGCTGTTTTTT | CASAGRNTGELFF
. | TRBD2 | TRBJ2-5 | TRBV20-1 | TGCAGTGCTAGAGATGCTCGCGGACTAGCGGGAGTGTGGGAGACCCAGTACTTC | CSARDARGLAGVWETQYF
few | . | TRBJ2-7 | TRBV4-2 | TGTGCCAGCAGCCAAGAGTGGCGGGCCGCGGCCTACGAGCAGTACTTC | CASSQEWRAAAYEQYF
. | . | TRBJ2-1 | TRBV7-9 | TGTGCCAGCAGCTCTAGGCGGGGAGAGGTCAATGAGCAGTTCTTC | CASSSRRGEVNEQFF
. | . | TRBJ2-4 | TRBV21-1 | TGTGCCAGCAGCAAAGAAAGATCCCGGGGAATATTAGCCAAAAACATTCAGTACTTC | CASSKERSRGILAKNIQYF
few | . | TRBJ2-7 | TRBV12-3/TRBV12-4 | TGTGCCAGCAGTCCCCAGGGTCATGAGCAGTACTTC | CASSPQGHEQYF
many | . | TRBJ1-4 | TRBV12-3/TRBV12-4 | TGTGCCAGCAGCTACGGGGGGTCTGAAAAACTGTTTTTT | CASSYGGSEKLFF
. | . | TRBJ2-5 | TRBV5-1 | TGCGCCAGCAGCCTGGGCTTAGTCCGGTGGGGAGAGACCCAGTACTTC | CASSLGLVRWGETQYF
. | . | TRBJ2-7 | TRBV5-1 | TGCGCCAGCAGCTTGGACAGGATCTCCTACGAGCAGTACTTC | CASSLDRISYEQYF
few | . | TRBJ2-2 | TRBV7-8 | TGTGCCAGCAGCCGGGCGGCAGCAACCGGGGAGCTGTTTTTT | CASSRAAATGELFF
few | . | TRBJ1-1 | TRBV2 | TGTGCCAGCAAAACGGAAACTGAAGCTTTCTTT | CASKTETEAFF
. | . | TRBJ2-1 | TRBV7-3 | TGTGCCAGCAGCTTAACGCAGGAGCAAGAGCAGTTCTTC | CASSLTQEQEQFF
. | . | TRBJ1-1 | TRBV19 | TGTGCCAGTAGTATGGGGGGCGCGGAAGCTTTCTTT | CASSMGGAEAFF
few | . | TRBJ2-7 | TRBV24-1 | TGTGCCACCAGTGGCGGTACCTACGAGCAGTACTTC | CATSGGTYEQYF
. | . | TRBJ2-2 | TRBV3-1 | TGTGCCAGCAGCCAAGATGGCACCAACACCGGGGAGCTGTTTTTT | CASSQDGTNTGELFF
few | TRBD1 | TRBJ1-6 | TRBV7-6 | TGTGCCAGCAGCTTAGGGAAAAGGTTCGGGACAGATAAAGGTTCACCCCTCCACTTT | CASSLGKRFGTDKGSPLHF
few | . | TRBJ2-3 | TRBV20-1 | TGCAGTGCTAGAGATCCTGGGAATGCGCAGTATTTT | CSARDPGNAQYF
few | . | TRBJ1-2 | TRBV18 | TGTGCCAGCTCACCAATCGACAGAATTAACTATGGCTACACCTTC | CASSPIDRINYGYTF
few | . | TRBJ2-3 | TRBV5-1 | TGCGCCAGCAGATCGGGGAGCACAGATACGCAGTATTTT | CASRSGSTDTQYF
. | . | TRBJ2-3 | TRBV7-9 | TGTGCCAGCAGCTTAGTTACTCTGCGTGATACGCAGTATTTT | CASSLVTLRDTQYF
. | . | TRBJ2-2 | TRBV11-2 | TGTGCCAGCAGCTTAGCGGGAGCCTTGGCCGGGGAGCTGTTTTTT | CASSLAGALAGELFF
. | . | TRBJ1-1 | TRBV2 | TGTGCCAGCCAGACTGACATGAACACTGAAGCTTTCTTT | CASQTDMNTEAFF
few | . | TRBJ1-1 | TRBV27 | TGTGCCAGCAGTTTAGCTGATTACACTGAAGCTTTCTTT | CASSLADYTEAFF
few | . | TRBJ2-2 | TRBV7-8 | TGTGCCAGCAGCTTAGTCGGGGGTCGCAACACCGGGGAGCTGTTTTTT | CASSLVGGRNTGELFF
few | . | TRBJ1-1 | TRBV27 | TGTGCCAGCGCTCGTATAGGGCTGGAGGACAAATCTTTCTTT | CASARIGLEDKSFF
many | . | TRBJ2-3 | TRBV9 | TGTGCCAGCAGCGGGGGGTCAGATACGCAGTATTTT | CASSGGSDTQYF
. | . | TRBJ1-4 | TRBV4-3 | TGCGCCAGCAGCCGCTCAGGGATGGTTGATGAAAAACTGTTTTTT | CASSRSGMVDEKLFF
few | TRBD2 | TRBJ2-3 | TRBV19 | TGTGCCAGTACCCCGCCGGGGGGTAGCACAGATACGCAGTATTTT | CASTPPGGSTDTQYF
. | TRBD1 | TRBJ1-5 | TRBV12-3/TRBV12-4 | TGTGCCAGCAGTTCGCGGACAGGGAGAGTACGAAGAAGCAATCAGCCCCAGCATTTT | CASSSRTGRVRRSNQPQHF
many | . | TRBJ2-1 | TRBV9 | TGTGCCAGCAGCGTAGAAGACTACAATGAGCAGTTCTTC | CASSVEDYNEQFF